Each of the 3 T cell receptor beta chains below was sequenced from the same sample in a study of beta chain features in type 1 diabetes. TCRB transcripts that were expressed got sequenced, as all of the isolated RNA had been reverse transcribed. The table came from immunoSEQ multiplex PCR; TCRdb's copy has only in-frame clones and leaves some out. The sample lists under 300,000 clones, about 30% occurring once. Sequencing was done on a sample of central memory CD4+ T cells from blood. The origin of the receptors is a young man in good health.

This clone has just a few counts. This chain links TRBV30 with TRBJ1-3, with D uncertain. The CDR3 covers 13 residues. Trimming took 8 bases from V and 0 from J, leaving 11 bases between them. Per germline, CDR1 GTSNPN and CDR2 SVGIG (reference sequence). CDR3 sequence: CAGDAVSGNTIYF. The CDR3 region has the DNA TGTGCCGGCGATGCTGTCTCTGGAAACACCATATATTTT.

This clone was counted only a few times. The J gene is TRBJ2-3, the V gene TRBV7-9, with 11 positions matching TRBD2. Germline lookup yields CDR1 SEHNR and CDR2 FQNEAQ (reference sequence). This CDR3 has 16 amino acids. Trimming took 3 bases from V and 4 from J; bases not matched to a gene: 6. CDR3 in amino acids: CASSFGTSGGADTQYF. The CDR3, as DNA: TGTGCCAGCAGCTTCGGAACTAGCGGGGGAGCAGATACGCAGTATTTT.

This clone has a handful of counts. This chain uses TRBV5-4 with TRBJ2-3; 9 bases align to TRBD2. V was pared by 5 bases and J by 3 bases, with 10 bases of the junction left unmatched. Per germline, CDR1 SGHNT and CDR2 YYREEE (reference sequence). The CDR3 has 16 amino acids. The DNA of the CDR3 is TGTGCCAGCAGGAGGGGGGCGGGAGGGCTTACAGATACGCAGTATTTT. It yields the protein CASRRGAGGLTDTQYF.